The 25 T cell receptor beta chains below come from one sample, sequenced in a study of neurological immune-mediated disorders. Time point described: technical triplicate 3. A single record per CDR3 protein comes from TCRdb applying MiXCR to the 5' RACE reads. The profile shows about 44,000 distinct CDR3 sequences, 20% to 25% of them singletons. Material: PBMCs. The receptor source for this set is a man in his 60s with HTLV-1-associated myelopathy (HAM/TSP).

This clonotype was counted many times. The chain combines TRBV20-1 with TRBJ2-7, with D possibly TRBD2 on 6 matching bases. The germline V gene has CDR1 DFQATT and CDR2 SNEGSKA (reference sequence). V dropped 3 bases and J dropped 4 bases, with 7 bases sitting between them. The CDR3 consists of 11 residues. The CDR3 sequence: CSASGSYEQYF. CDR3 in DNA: TGCAGTGCTAGCGGGAGTTACGAGCAGTACTTC.

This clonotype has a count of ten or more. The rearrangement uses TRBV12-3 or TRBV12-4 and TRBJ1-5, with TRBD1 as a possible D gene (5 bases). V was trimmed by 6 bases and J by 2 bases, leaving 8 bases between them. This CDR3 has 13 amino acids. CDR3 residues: CASRGTGNQPQHF. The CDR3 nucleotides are TGTGCCAGCAGGGGGACCGGCAATCAGCCCCAGCATTTT.

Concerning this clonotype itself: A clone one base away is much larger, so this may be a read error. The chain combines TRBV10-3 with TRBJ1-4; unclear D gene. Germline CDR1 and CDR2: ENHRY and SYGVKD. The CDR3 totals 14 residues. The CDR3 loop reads CAITPDPTDEKLFF. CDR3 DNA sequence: TGTGCCATCACCCCTGACCCAACTGATGAAAAACTGTTTTTT.

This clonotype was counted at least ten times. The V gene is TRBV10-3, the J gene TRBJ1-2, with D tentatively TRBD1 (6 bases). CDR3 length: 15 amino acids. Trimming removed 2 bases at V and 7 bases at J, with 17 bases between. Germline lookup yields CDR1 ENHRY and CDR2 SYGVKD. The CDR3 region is CAISEIVGALGGYTF. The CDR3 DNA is TGTGCCATCAGTGAGATTGTGGGGGCTCTGGGTGGCTACACCTTC.

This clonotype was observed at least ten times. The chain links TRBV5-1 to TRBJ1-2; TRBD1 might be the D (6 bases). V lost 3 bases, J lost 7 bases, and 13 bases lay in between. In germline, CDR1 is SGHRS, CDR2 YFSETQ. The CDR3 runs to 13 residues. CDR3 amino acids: CASSWEQGSGYTF. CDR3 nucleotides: TGCGCCAGCAGCTGGGAACAGGGCAGTGGCTACACCTTC.

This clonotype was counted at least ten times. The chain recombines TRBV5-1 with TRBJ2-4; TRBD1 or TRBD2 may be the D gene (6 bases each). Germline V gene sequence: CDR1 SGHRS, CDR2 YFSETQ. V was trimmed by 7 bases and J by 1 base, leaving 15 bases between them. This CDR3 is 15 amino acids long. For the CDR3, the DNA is TGCGCCAGCCGCCGGGGGCTTGAGGCCAAAAACATTCAGTACTTC. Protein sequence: CASRRGLEAKNIQYF. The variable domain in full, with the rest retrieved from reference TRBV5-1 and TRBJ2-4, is KAGVTQTPRYLIKTRGQQVTLSCSPISGHRSVSWYQQTPGQGLQFLFEYFSETQRNKGNFPGRFSGRQFSNSRSEMNVSTLELGDSALYLCASRRGLEAKNIQYFGAGTRLSVL.

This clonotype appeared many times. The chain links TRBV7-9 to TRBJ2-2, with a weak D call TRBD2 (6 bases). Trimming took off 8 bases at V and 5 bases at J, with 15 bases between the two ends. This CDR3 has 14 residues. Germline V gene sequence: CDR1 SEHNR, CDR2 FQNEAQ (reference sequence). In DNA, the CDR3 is TGTGCCAGCCCTGGGCGAAGCGGGACCGGGGAGCTGTTTTTT. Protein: CASPGRSGTGELFF.

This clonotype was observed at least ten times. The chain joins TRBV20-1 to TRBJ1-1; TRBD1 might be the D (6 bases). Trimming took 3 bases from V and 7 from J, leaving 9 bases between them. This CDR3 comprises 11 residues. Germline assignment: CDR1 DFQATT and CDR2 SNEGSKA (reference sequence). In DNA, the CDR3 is TGCAGTGCTAGTCAGGGGATTGAAGCTTTCTTT. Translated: CSASQGIEAFF.

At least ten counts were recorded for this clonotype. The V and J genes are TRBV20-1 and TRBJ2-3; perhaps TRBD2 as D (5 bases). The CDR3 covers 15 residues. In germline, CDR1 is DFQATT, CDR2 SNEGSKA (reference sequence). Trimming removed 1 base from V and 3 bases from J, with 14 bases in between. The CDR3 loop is CSARVVGDSTDTQYF. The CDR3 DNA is TGCAGTGCTAGAGTAGTGGGAGATTCTACAGATACGCAGTATTTT.

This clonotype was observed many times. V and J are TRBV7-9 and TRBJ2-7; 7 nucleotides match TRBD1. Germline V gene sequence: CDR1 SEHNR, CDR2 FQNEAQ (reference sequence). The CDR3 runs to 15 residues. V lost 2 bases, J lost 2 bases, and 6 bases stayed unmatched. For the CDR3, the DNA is TGTGCCAGCAGCTTACAGGGGGACCCCCCCTACGAGCAGTACTTC. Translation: CASSLQGDPPYEQYF.

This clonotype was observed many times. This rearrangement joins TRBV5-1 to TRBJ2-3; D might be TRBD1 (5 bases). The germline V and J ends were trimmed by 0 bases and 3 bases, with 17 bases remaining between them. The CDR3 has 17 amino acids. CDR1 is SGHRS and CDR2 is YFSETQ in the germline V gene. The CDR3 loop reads CASSLAGPGLNTDTQYF. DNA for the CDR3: TGCGCCAGCAGCTTGGCAGGACCAGGGTTGAATACAGATACGCAGTATTTT.

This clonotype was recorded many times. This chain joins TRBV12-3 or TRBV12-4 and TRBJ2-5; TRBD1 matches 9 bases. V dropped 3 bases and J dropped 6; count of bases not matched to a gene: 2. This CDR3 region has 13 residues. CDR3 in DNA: TGTGCCAGCAGTTTCGGACAGGGGCAGACCCAGTACTTC. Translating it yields CASSFGQGQTQYF.

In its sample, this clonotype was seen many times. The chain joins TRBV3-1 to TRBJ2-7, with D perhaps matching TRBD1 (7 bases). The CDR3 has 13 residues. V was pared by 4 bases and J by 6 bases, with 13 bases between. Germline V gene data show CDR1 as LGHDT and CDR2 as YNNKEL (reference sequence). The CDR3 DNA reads TGTGCCAGCAGCCCTGTCAGGGGGGTCGAGCAGTACTTC. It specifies CASSPVRGVEQYF.

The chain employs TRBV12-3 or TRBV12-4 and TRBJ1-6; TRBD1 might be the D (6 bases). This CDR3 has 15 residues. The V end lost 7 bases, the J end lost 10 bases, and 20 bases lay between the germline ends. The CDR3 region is CASTKTGTSGSPLHF. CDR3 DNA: TGTGCCAGCACCAAAACCGGGACATCCGGATCACCCCTCCACTTT.

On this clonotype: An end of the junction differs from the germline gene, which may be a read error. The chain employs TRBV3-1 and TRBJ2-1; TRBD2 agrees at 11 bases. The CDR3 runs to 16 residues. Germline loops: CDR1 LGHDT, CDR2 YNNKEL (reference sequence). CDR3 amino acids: CVSSQAGTSGSNEQFF. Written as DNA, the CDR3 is TGTGTCAGCAGCCAAGCTGGGACTAGCGGATCCAATGAGCAGTTCTTC.

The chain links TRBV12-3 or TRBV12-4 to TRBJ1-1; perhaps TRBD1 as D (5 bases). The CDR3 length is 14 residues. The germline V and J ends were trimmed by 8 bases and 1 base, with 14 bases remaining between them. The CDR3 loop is CASQTRGGNTEAFF. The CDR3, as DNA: TGTGCCAGCCAAACACGGGGGGGGAACACTGAAGCTTTCTTT.

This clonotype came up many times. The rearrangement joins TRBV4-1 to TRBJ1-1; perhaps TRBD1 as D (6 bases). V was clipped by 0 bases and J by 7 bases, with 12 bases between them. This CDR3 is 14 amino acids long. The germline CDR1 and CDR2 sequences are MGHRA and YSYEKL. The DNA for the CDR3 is TGCGCCAGCAGCCAAGATCCCCAGGGGATTGAAGCTTTCTTT. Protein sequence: CASSQDPQGIEAFF.

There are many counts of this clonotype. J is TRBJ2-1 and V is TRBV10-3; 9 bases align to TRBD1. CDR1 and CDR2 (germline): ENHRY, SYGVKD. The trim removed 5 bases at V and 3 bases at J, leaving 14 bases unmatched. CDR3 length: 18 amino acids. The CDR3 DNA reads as TGTGCCATCAGTCTAGACAGGGGGAAGCAAGCGGACTACAATGAGCAGTTCTTC. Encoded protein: CAISLDRGKQADYNEQFF.

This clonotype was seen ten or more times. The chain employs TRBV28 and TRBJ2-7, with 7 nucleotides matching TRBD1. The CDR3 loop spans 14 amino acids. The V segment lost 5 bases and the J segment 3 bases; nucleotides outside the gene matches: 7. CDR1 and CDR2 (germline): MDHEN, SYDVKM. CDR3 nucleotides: TGTGCCAGCAGTACAAACAGGGGCGGCTACGAGCAGTACTTC. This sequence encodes CASSTNRGGYEQYF.

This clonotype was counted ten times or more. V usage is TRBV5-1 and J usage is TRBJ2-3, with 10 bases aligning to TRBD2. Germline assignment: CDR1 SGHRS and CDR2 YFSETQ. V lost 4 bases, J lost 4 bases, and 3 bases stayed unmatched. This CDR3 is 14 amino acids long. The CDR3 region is CASSPLAGADTQYF. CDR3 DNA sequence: TGCGCCAGCAGCCCTCTAGCGGGAGCAGATACGCAGTATTTT.

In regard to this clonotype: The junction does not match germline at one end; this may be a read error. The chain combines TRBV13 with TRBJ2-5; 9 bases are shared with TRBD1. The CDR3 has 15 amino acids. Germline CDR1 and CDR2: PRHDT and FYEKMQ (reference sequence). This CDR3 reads CASSLGQGYQETQYF. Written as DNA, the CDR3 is TGTGCCAGCAGTTTAGGACAGGGGTACCAAGAGACCCAGTACTTC.

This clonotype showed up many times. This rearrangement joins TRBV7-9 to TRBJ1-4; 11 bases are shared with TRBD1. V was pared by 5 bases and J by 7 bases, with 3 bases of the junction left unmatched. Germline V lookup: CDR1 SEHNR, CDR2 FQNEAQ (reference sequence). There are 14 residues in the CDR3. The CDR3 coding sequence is TGTGCCAGCAGCCCCGGGACAGGGGGTGAAAAACTGTTTTTT. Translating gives CASSPGTGGEKLFF.

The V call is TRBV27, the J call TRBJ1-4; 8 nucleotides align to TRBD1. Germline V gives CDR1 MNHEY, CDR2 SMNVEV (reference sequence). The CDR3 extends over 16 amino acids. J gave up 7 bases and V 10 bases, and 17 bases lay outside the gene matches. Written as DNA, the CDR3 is TGTGCCACCTCAGAGGGGGCAGGGGGCCTAGGTGAAAAACTGTTTTTT. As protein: CATSEGAGGLGEKLFF.

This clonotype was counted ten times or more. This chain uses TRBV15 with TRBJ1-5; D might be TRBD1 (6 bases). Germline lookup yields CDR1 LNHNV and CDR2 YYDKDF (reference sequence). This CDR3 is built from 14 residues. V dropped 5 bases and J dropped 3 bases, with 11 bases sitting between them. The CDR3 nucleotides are TGTGCCACCAGCGGCAGGGGCTTCAATCAGCCCCAGCATTTT. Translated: CATSGRGFNQPQHF.

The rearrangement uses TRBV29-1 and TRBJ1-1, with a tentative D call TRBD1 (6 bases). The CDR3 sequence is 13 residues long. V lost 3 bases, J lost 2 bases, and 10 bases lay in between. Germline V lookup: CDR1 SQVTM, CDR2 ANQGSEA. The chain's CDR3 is CSVDQGSNTEAFF. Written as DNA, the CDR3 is TGCAGCGTTGATCAGGGGAGTAACACTGAAGCTTTCTTT. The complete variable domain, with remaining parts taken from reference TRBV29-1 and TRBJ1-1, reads SAVISQKPSRDICQRGTSLTIQCQVDSQVTMMFWYRQQPGQSLTLIATANQGSEATYESGFVIDKFPISRPNLTFSTLTVSNMSPEDSSIYLCSVDQGSNTEAFFGQGTRLTVV.